A selection of T cell receptor beta chains follows, all from one sample in a study of blood T cell repertoires in COVID-19. TCRdb keeps only in-frame clones here, not all; method: immunoSEQ multiplex PCR. The sample yields roughly 340,000 clones, around 89% seen once. Sequenced: peripheral blood. The receptors were gathered from a woman in her 30s with COVID-19, enrolled during active disease. CDR3s include the opening cysteine and the closing phenylalanine or tryptophan. A D gene is named only where the DNA matches it firmly. Clone size is shown for a subset of rows, as once, few, many or a class of expanded clone.

V gene	D gene	clone size	J gene	CDR3 DNA	CDR3 protein
TRBV2	.	.	TRBJ1-1	TGTGCCAGCCAAGAAATATTCAGGGGTAACACTGAAGCTTTCTTT	CASQEIFRGNTEAFF
TRBV7-6	TRBD1	.	TRBJ1-1	TGTGCCAGCAGCTTAGTGGGACAGGGAATCAACACTGAAGCTTTCTTT	CASSLVGQGINTEAFF
TRBV2	TRBD2	.	TRBJ2-1	TGTGCCAGCAGGGTCCCTAGCGGGGGGGAGCAGTTCTTC	CASRVPSGGEQFF
TRBV11-2	.	.	TRBJ2-2	TGTGCCAGCAGCTTAGGGTTAGGGAGAACAAAGGCCGGGGAGCTGTTTTTT	CASSLGLGRTKAGELFF
TRBV18	TRBD1	.	TRBJ1-2	TGTGCCAGCTCACCATCAGGGGGACAAAACTATGGCTACACCTTC	CASSPSGGQNYGYTF
TRBV24-1	TRBD2	.	TRBJ2-3	TGTGCCACCAGTGATCCCACCGGGCTAGCGGGAGGAGATACGCAGTATTTT	CATSDPTGLAGGDTQYF
TRBV6-6	.	.	TRBJ2-1	TGTGCCAGCTTCAGGGAAGCGAGCAATGAGCAGTTCTTC	CASFREASNEQFF
TRBV3-1/TRBV3-2	TRBD1	once	TRBJ2-7	TGTGCCAGCAGCAAAGGACAGGACCCCTACGAGCAGTACTTC	CASSKGQDPYEQYF
TRBV2	.	.	TRBJ2-7	TGTGCCAGCCGGCCGGAAAGGAGCCCCTACGAGCAGTACTTC	CASRPERSPYEQYF
TRBV2	.	.	TRBJ2-3	TGTGCCAGCATCGGAGATTGGACGCAGTATTTT	CASIGDWTQYF
TRBV11-3	.	.	TRBJ2-1	TGTGCCAGCAGCTTTGTAGACAGCTCCTACAATGAGCAGTTCTTC	CASSFVDSSYNEQFF
TRBV19	.	.	TRBJ1-5	TGTGCCAGTAGCCCGGGGTCTTGGGGTCAGCCCCAGCATTTT	CASSPGSWGQPQHF
TRBV28	TRBD1	.	TRBJ1-4	TGTGCCAGCAGTGCAGGGGGGCGTCCTAATGAAAAACTGTTTTTT	CASSAGGRPNEKLFF
TRBV11-3	.	.	TRBJ2-3	TGTGCCAGCAGCTCCACCGGGACATACACAGATACGCAGTATTTT	CASSSTGTYTDTQYF
TRBV29-1	TRBD1	.	TRBJ1-2	TGCAGCGTTGAAGAAGTACAGGGGGCGGGTGGCTACACCTTC	CSVEEVQGAGGYTF
TRBV4-3	.	once	TRBJ1-5	TGCGCCAGCAGCCAAGAATTCGGTCAGGCGGGGGTAAGCAATCAGCCCCAGCATTTT	CASSQEFGQAGVSNQPQHF
TRBV24-1	.	.	TRBJ2-5	TGTGCCACCAGTGATTCTGAAGCCCTAGGGGCCCAGTACTTC	CATSDSEALGAQYF
TRBV24-1	.	.	TRBJ2-1	TGTGCCACCAGTGATTCGAGCGGCGCCTACAATGAGCAGTTCTTC	CATSDSSGAYNEQFF
TRBV4-1	TRBD1	.	TRBJ1-2	TGCGCCAGCAGCCCCGAGGGACAGGGGCTCTATGGCTACACCTTC	CASSPEGQGLYGYTF
TRBV7-2	TRBD1	once	TRBJ1-1	TGTGCCAGCAGCTTAGCGGGGACAGTTGAAGCTTTCTTT	CASSLAGTVEAFF
TRBV19	TRBD1	.	TRBJ1-1	TGTGCCAGTAGTATAAAGGGGGCGCCCACTGAAGCTTTCTTT	CASSIKGAPTEAFF
TRBV4-3	.	.	TRBJ1-4	TGCGCCAGCAGCCAAGAACAGGGACGCGGGGAAAAACTGTTTTTT	CASSQEQGRGEKLFF
TRBV4-1	.	.	TRBJ1-2	TGCGCCAGCAGCCAAGCAGGGTTGAACTATGGCTACACCTTC	CASSQAGLNYGYTF
TRBV5-4	.	.	TRBJ1-4	TGTGCCAGCAGCTTGAGGGGTAATGAAAAACTGTTTTTT	CASSLRGNEKLFF
TRBV7-8	.	.	TRBJ1-5	TGTGCCAGCAGCCCACTGACACAGAGCAATCAGCCCCAGCATTTT	CASSPLTQSNQPQHF
TRBV7-6	.	few	TRBJ2-1	TGTGCCAGCAGCTACCGGGACGGGGACAACAATGAGCAGTTCTTC	CASSYRDGDNNEQFF
TRBV28	.	.	TRBJ1-1	TGTGCCAGCAGTTCTTTGCCCGTTACAGGGTTTGACACTGAAGCTTTCTTT	CASSSLPVTGFDTEAFF
TRBV5-1	.	.	TRBJ2-6	TGCGCCAGCATGAAGGGGTCTGGGGCCAACGTCCTGACTTTC	CASMKGSGANVLTF
TRBV29-1	TRBD1	.	TRBJ1-2	TGCAGCGTTGGAGACAGGGGCCATGGCTACACCTTC	CSVGDRGHGYTF
TRBV11-2	.	.	TRBJ2-7	TGTGCCAGCAGCTTTGGACAGACAAGATTCTCCTACGAGCAGTACTTC	CASSFGQTRFSYEQYF
TRBV24-1	.	.	TRBJ1-5	TGTGCCACCACGGGCCGACAGGAGAACAATCAGCCCCAGCATTTT	CATTGRQENNQPQHF
TRBV7-2	.	.	TRBJ1-1	TGTGCCAGCATGGGCAGCACTGAAGCTTTCTTT	CASMGSTEAFF